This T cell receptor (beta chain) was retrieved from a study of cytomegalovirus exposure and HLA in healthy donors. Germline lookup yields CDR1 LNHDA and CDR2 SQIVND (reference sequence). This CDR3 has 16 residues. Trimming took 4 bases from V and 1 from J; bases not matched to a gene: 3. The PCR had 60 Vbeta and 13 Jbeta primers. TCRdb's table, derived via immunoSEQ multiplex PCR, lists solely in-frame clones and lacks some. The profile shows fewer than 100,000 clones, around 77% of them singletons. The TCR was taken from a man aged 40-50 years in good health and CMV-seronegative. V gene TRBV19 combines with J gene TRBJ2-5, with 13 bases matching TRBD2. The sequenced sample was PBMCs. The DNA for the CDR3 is TGTGCCAGTAGTAGGACTAGCGGGAGATTCCAAGAGACCCAGTACTTC. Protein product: CASSRTSGRFQETQYF.